The clone carrying this T cell receptor beta chain has just a few counts. The antigen is undetermined. PCR was performed a second time for roughly 7 to 11 cycles using a sample-barcoded 5' primer and a J-beta primer mix. Every molecule of cDNA carried a tag from a template-switch adaptor with 12 random nucleotides. TCRdb processed the 5' RACE reads anew with MiXCR; each CDR3 protein has one entry. The table lists more than 500,000 distinct CDR3 sequences, 25% to 30% of them singletons. Healthy Caucasian individuals from Russia aged about 6 to 90 were enrolled as donors. The record originates from a study of blood T cells in healthy people across ages. Study background: Capture by template switching was about one barcoded beta molecule per two T cells.

General study findings and limits: Relative to aged donors, long-lived donors carried more naive CD4+ cells and displayed higher diversity.

There are 14 residues in the CDR3. The sample taken for sequencing was blood. The origin of this receptor is a woman aged 70-85 years in good health. This chain connects TRBV21-1 to TRBJ1-2. TRBV21-1 is a pseudogene. CDR3 amino acids: CASSRDLMDYGYTF. CDR3 nucleotide sequence: TGTGCCAGCAGCAGGGACCTCATGGACTATGGCTACACCTTC.